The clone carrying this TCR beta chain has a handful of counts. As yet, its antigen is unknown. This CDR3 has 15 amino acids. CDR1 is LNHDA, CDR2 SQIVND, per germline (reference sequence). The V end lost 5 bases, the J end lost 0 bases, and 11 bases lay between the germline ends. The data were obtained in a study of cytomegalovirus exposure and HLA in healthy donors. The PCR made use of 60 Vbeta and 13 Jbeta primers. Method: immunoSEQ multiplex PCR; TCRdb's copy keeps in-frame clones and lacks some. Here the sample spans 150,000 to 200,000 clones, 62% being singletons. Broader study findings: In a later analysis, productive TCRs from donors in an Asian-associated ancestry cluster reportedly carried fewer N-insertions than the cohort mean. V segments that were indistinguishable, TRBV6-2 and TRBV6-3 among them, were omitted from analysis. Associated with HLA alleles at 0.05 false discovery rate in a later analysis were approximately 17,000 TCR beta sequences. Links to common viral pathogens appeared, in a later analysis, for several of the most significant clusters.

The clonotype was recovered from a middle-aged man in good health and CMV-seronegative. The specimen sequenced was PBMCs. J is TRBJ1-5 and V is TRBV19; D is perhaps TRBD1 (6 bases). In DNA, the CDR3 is TGTGCCAGTAGTTCAGGGGTAGCTAGCAATCAGCCCCAGCATTTT. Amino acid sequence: CASSSGVASNQPQHF.